The clone carrying this T cell receptor beta chain came up once. This entry is derived from a study of blood T cell repertoires in COVID-19. Study information: The samples span acute and convalescent COVID-19 from the United States, Italy and Spain.

Per the study methods: By means of reference gene primer amplification, nucleated cell counts were estimated. The protocol was immunoSEQ multiplex PCR, while the TCRdb copy is restricted to in-frame clones and leaves out a portion. V and J calls and clone size are given by that table; D and trimming were obtained from the DNA. The sample shows roughly 150,000 clones, over 70% of them seen only once. The J segment lost 7 bases and the V segment lost 2 bases, leaving 3 bases of the junction unmatched. This CDR3 contains 15 residues. Germline CDR1 is MNHNY and CDR2 is SVGAGI (reference sequence). The chain has TRBV6-6 and TRBJ1-6, with 9 nucleotides matching TRBD1. Input material: peripheral blood. The TCR originated in a man in his sixties with acute or convalescent COVID-19. This chain's CDR3 is CASSYGGTGNSPLHF. CDR3 nucleotide sequence: TGTGCCAGCAGTTACGGGGGGACAGGGAATTCACCCCTCCACTTT.